This TCR beta chain emerged from a study of cytomegalovirus exposure and HLA in healthy donors. The study's findings and limits: Sequencing artifact likely explains a cluster of highly shared sequence variants. Common viral pathogens (according to a later analysis) appeared linked to several of the most significant clusters. Later analysis indicated greater clonal expansion among HLA-associated TCR beta chains than among equally common other chains.

PCR primers comprised 60 Vbeta and 13 Jbeta primers. The protocol was immunoSEQ multiplex PCR, while the TCRdb copy is restricted to in-frame clones and leaves out a portion. The data show around 150,000 clones, with around three quarters seen just once and about 4.5% held by the top ten. The CDR3 has 19 amino acids. The V and J ends lost 4 bases and 2 bases, in that order; junction bases with no gene match: 16. Germline V CDR1 and CDR2: SGHAT, FQNNGV. Only a few counts were recorded for this clone. Its target is not known. V and J are TRBV11-2 and TRBJ2-1; 8 bases fit TRBD2. The receptor comes from a young man in good health. The specimen sequenced was PBMCs. CDR3 in amino acids: CASSYGRILAGRPYNEQFF. CDR3 nucleotide sequence: TGTGCCAGCAGCTACGGACGGATCTTAGCGGGAAGACCCTACAATGAGCAGTTCTTC. Full variable domain (missing parts from reference TRBV11-2 and TRBJ2-1): EAGVAQSPRYKIIEKRQSVAFWCNPISGHATLYWYQQILGQGPKLLIQFQNNGVVDDSQLPKDRFSAERLKGVDSTLKIQPAKLEDSAVYLCASSYGRILAGRPYNEQFFGPGTRLTVL.